What follows are 3 T cell receptor beta chains derived from one specimen sequenced in a study of response to subunit inactivated influenza vaccine. Each CDR3 protein is one row after TCRdb ran MiXCR on the RT-PCR reads. The repertoire includes 500,000 to 550,000 distinct CDR3 sequences, 7.6% of them detected once, and 10% to 15% sits in the top ten. The sequencing here drew on PBMCs from blood, taken less than 30 months after vaccination. Receptor source: a man between 50 and 69 years old who received an inactivated influenza vaccine.

This clonotype was seen a handful of times. The J gene is TRBJ2-1, the V gene TRBV28, with 10 positions matching TRBD2. After removal of 1 base from V and 8 bases from J, the junction contained 5 bases not matched to a gene. This CDR3 comprises 15 residues. Germline CDR1 MDHEN, CDR2 SYDVKM. CDR3 sequence (DNA): TGTGCCAGCAGTTTATCGAGCGGGAGGGTTCATGAGCAGTTCTTC. It codes for CASSLSSGRVHEQFF.

The chain combines TRBV20-1 with TRBJ2-2; maybe TRBD2 (7 bases). The V and J ends lost 2 bases and 4 bases respectively, with 14 bases between them. Looked up from germline, CDR1 is DFQATT and CDR2 is SNEGSKA (reference sequence). This CDR3 spans 15 amino acids. This chain's CDR3 is CSARQSGTSTGELFF. CDR3 sequence (DNA): TGCAGTGCTAGACAAAGCGGGACAAGCACCGGGGAGCTGTTTTTT.

At least ten counts were recorded for this clonotype. The J gene is TRBJ2-5, the V gene TRBV6-1; TRBD1 matches at 7 bases. Looked up from germline, CDR1 is MNHNS and CDR2 is SASEGT. The CDR3 covers 13 residues. With 5 bases clipped from V and 5 bases from J, the junction kept 5 bases outside the gene matches. CDR3: CASSRQGIETQYF. DNA for the CDR3: TGTGCCAGCAGTCGACAGGGAATTGAGACCCAGTACTTC.